This TCR beta chain stems from a study of cytomegalovirus exposure and HLA in healthy donors. Study summary: Earlier results showed 117 million unique TCR beta sequences derived from approximately 170 million T cells. Study-level results: Investigators reported 150 to 200 TCR beta chains as tied to cytomegalovirus. Likely technical artifact: a cluster of highly shared sequence variants. Association with HLA alleles at 0.05 false discovery rate was found for around 15,000 TCR beta sequences in a later analysis.

The CDR3 consists of 15 residues. V shed 4 bases and J shed 0 bases, with 13 bases lying between them. Germline assignment: CDR1 SGHKS and CDR2 YYEKEE (reference sequence). A note on this clone: As yet, its antigen is unknown.

The primer mix had 60 Vbeta and 13 Jbeta primers. Profiled with immunoSEQ multiplex PCR; TCRdb holds only in-frame clones, not every one. The sample has approximately 100,000 clones; 65% to 80% are singletons. The clonotype originates from a man aged 40-55 years in good health and CMV-seropositive. What was sequenced was PBMCs. The chain couples TRBV5-5 to TRBJ1-2; D perhaps matches TRBD1 (5 bases). This CDR3 reads CASSPLGPSNYGYTF. CDR3 coding DNA: TGTGCCAGCAGCCCGTTGGGGCCCTCTAACTATGGCTACACCTTC.